Below are 14 T cell receptor beta chains sequenced from a single sample in a study of T cells after yellow fever vaccination. One entry per CDR3 protein results from TCRdb running MiXCR on the 5' RACE reads. The sample shows 250,000 or so distinct CDR3 sequences, around 6.7% of them seen only once. The sample consisted of CD4+ T cells sorted from PBMCs, taken on the day of the yellow fever booster vaccination. The origin of the receptors is a man aged 30 to 45 who received the YFV17D yellow fever vaccine.

This clonotype showed up many times. This chain links TRBV7-2 with TRBJ2-2; 7 bases align to TRBD2. Germline loops: CDR1 SGHTA, CDR2 FQGNSA. The trim removed 4 bases at V and 4 bases at J, leaving 6 bases unmatched. The CDR3 consists of 15 residues. The CDR3 bases are TGTGCCAGCAGCTACTCGGGGGGTTCCACCGGGGAGCTGTTTTTT. Its translation: CASSYSGGSTGELFF.

The rearrangement links TRBV6-5 to TRBJ1-1; 9 bases match TRBD1. Per the germline V gene, CDR1 is MNHEY and CDR2 is SVGAGI. The junction had 0 bases not matched to a gene; V was cut back by 0 bases and J by 1 base. The CDR3 has 15 residues. The CDR3 DNA reads TGTGCCAGCAGTTACTCGGGACAGGGGAACACTGAAGCTTTCTTT. Protein sequence: CASSYSGQGNTEAFF.

The chain joins TRBV29-1 to TRBJ2-1, with 8 bases matching TRBD2. Germline-derived CDR1 and CDR2 are SQVTM and ANQGSEA. The CDR3 runs 13 residues. The V gene end was trimmed by 6 bases and the J gene end by 7 bases; junction bases not matched to a gene: 8. As DNA, the CDR3 is TGCAGCGTGGGGACTAGAGGGAGGAATGAGCAGTTCTTC. Protein product: CSVGTRGRNEQFF.

The V gene is TRBV5-4, the J gene TRBJ2-1; D possibly corresponds to TRBD2 (6 bases). V lost 10 bases, J lost 3 bases, and 17 bases lay in between. This CDR3 is 14 amino acids long. Germline CDR1 SGHNT, CDR2 YYREEE (reference sequence). The CDR3: CACTTEGGYNEQFF. As DNA, the CDR3 is TGTGCCTGCACCACGGAGGGCGGCTACAATGAGCAGTTCTTC.

This sequence joins TRBV12-3 or TRBV12-4 and TRBJ1-5; no clear D gene. This CDR3 is built from 12 residues. The V end lost 6 bases, the J end lost 4 bases, and 7 bases lay between the germline ends. In DNA, the CDR3 is TGTGCCAGCAGCCCCCAAAATCAGCCCCAGCATTTT. This encodes CASSPQNQPQHF.

This clonotype has only a few counts. The chain recombines TRBV7-9 with TRBJ2-5; D remains unclear. From germline, CDR1 is SEHNR and CDR2 FQNEAQ (reference sequence). Between the trimmed V and J ends, which lost 7 bases and 1 base, there was a span of 4 bases. This CDR3 has 11 residues. The CDR3 coding sequence is TGTGCCAGCACTCCCCAAGAGACCCAGTACTTC. Amino acids: CASTPQETQYF.

This clonotype showed up just a few times. The chain links TRBV24-1 to TRBJ2-7; 14 bases agree with TRBD2. Germline CDR1 is KGHDR and CDR2 is SFDVKD. The CDR3 is made up of 13 amino acids. V lost 7 bases, J lost 6 bases, and 1 base stayed unmatched. The CDR3 region is CATRTSGRAEQYF. The CDR3 coding sequence is TGTGCCACCAGGACTAGCGGGAGGGCCGAGCAGTACTTC.

This clonotype was counted ten times or more. The chain combines TRBV10-3 with TRBJ1-5; tentatively, D is TRBD1 (5 bases). The CDR3 has 15 amino acids. Germline V gives CDR1 ENHRY, CDR2 SYGVKD. V dropped 4 bases and J dropped 3 bases, with 13 bases sitting between them. CDR3 in amino acids: CAISGQPPDNQPQHF. As DNA, the CDR3 is TGTGCCATCAGTGGACAGCCCCCTGACAATCAGCCCCAGCATTTT.

This clonotype occurred many times. The rearrangement links TRBV6-1 to TRBJ2-3, with no clear D. The V gene's germline CDR1 is MNHNS and CDR2 SASEGT. Between the trimmed V and J ends, which lost 5 bases and 1 base, there was a span of 13 bases. This CDR3 is 15 amino acids long. The CDR3 bases are TGTGCCAGCAGTCCCGCCGGGTTCCGCACAGATACGCAGTATTTT. Translating gives CASSPAGFRTDTQYF.

CDR3 sequence: CSAEIATSGSYEQYF. The CDR3 DNA is TGCAGTGCAGAGATCGCGACTAGCGGGAGTTACGAGCAGTACTTC. The chain employs TRBV20-1 and TRBJ2-7; TRBD2 agrees at 12 bases. V lost 6 bases and J lost 4; bases outside the gene matches: 10. CDR3 length: 15 residues. Germline values: CDR1 DFQATT, CDR2 SNEGSKA (reference sequence).

V is TRBV20-1 and J is TRBJ1-2; tentatively, D is TRBD1 (6 bases). V lost 4 bases and J 4 bases, leaving 19 bases between the germline ends. Germline lookup yields CDR1 DFQATT and CDR2 SNEGSKA (reference sequence). This CDR3 region has 15 residues. The CDR3 protein is CSATRGHRETYGYTF. The CDR3 DNA is TGCAGTGCTACACGAGGGCACAGGGAGACCTATGGCTACACCTTC.

With respect to this clonotype: A much more abundant neighbour one base away suggests this may be a read error. The rearrangement uses TRBV5-1 and TRBJ2-1; 14 nucleotides line up with TRBD2. This CDR3 is 20 amino acids long. Per the germline V gene, CDR1 is SGHRS and CDR2 is YFSETQ. Here the CDR3 reads CASSFSHRLTSGRAFNGQFF. CDR3 coding DNA: TGCGCCAGCAGCTTCTCTCACCGCCTGACTAGCGGGAGGGCCTTCAATGGGCAGTTCTTC.

There are a few counts of this clonotype. This chain joins TRBV12-5 and TRBJ2-5; D possibly corresponds to TRBD1 (5 bases). The CDR3 is 14 amino acids. Trimming took off 7 bases at V and 3 bases at J, with 15 bases between the two ends. Germline assignment: CDR1 LGHNT and CDR2 FRNRAP. The CDR3 DNA sequence: TGTGCTAGTGCCCCCCGGGTAGGGGAAGAGACCCAGTACTTC. Translation: CASAPRVGEETQYF.

The chain combines TRBV20-1 with TRBJ1-2; D not resolved. V was clipped by 3 bases and J by 5 bases, with 10 bases between them. Germline CDR1 DFQATT, CDR2 SNEGSKA (reference sequence). This CDR3 is built from 12 residues. CDR3 protein: CSASLADYGYTF. CDR3 nucleotide sequence: TGCAGTGCTAGTCTGGCCGATTATGGCTACACCTTC.